Sequencing of this TCR beta chain was carried out in a study of shared clonotypes between healthy human individuals. Study as a whole: Aged between 18 and 49, the donors were a couple of women and three men. Study-level findings and limits: Sampling included only blood; tissue repertoires likely differ. The authors expected sequencing depth to affect clonotype sharing among donors.

Trimming took 3 bases from V and 2 from J; bases not matched to a gene: 3. Germline V CDR1 and CDR2: LNHDA, SQIVND (reference sequence). The length of the CDR3 is 15 residues. Turning to this clone: Antigen: not known.

Replicate PCRs run on unsorted PBMC used around 0.3 ug DNA, which was approximately 29,000 T cell genomes. Sequencing used immunoSEQ multiplex PCR; TCRdb keeps in-frame clones, though not all of them. The sample has about 490,000 clones, approximately 80% seen once; the top ten hold over 10%. V and J are TRBV19 and TRBJ2-7, with TRBD1 identical over 11 bases. This receptor was taken from a woman between 40 and 50 years old in good health. Some clones in this sample may be carry-over from other donors' samples. Specimen: PBMCs. DNA for the CDR3: TGTGCCAGTAGTATGGCGGACAGGGGGCCCTACGAGCAGTACTTC. Its translation: CASSMADRGPYEQYF.